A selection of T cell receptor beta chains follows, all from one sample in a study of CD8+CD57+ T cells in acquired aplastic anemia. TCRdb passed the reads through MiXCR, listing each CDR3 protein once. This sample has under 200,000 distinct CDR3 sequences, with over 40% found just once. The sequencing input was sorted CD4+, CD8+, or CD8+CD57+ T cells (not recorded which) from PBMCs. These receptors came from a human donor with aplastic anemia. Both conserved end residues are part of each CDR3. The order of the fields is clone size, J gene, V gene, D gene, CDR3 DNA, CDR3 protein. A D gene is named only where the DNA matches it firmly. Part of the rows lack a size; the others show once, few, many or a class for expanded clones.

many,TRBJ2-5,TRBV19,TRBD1,TGTGCCAGTAGCAACTTAAGACAGGGAGAAGAGACCCAGTACTTC,CASSNLRQGEETQYF
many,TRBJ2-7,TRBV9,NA,TGTGCCAGCAGCGTTGGAGGAAACGGGTACGAGCAGTACTTC,CASSVGGNGYEQYF
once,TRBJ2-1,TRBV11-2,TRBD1,TGTGCCAGCAGCCCGTCGGGACAGGGGTACAATGAGCAGTTCTTC,CASSPSGQGYNEQFF
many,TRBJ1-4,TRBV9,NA,TGTGCCAGCAGCCAGGGTGGGGGAGGCGAAAAACTGTTTTTT,CASSQGGGGEKLFF
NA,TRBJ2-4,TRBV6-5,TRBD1,TGTGCCAGCAGTTCCGGGACAGGACACGGCTTTGCCCAAAACATTCAGTACTTC,CASSSGTGHGFAQNIQYF
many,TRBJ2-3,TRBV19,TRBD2,TGTGCCAGTAGTATAAGAGCGGGACGCACAGATACGCAGTATTTT,CASSIRAGRTDTQYF
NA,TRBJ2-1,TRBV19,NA,TGTGCCAGTAGTTGGCAGCCCTACAATGAGCAGTTCTTC,CASSWQPYNEQFF
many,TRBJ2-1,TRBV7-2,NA,TGTGCCAGCAGCTTAGCCAGTGGACCCTACAATGAGCAGTTCTTC,CASSLASGPYNEQFF
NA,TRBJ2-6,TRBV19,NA,TGTGCCAGTATCGACTCGCCCTCTGGGGCCAACGTCCTGACTTTC,CASIDSPSGANVLTF
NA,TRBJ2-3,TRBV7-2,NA,TGTGCCAGCAGCTCGAAACTAGGTGCAGATACGCAGTATTTT,CASSSKLGADTQYF
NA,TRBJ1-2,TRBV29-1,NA,TGCAGCGTTGAATACGTAAATTATGGCTACACCTTC,CSVEYVNYGYTF
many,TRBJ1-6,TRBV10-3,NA,TGTGCCATCAGTGAGTCAGTCAGGGGTTTCTCCCCCCTCCACTTT,CAISESVRGFSPLHF
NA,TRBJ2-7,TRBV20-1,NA,TGCAGTGCTTCTAGGGGGAATGGGGAGCAGTACTTC,CSASRGNGEQYF
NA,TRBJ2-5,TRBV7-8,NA,TGTGCCAGCAGCCAGAGGACCACGTACCAAGAGACCCAGTACTTC,CASSQRTTYQETQYF
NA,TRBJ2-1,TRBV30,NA,TGTGCCTGGAGTCAAACAGAGTACAATGAGCAGTTCTTC,CAWSQTEYNEQFF
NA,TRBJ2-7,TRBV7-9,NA,TGTGCCAGCTCACCACCGTACGAGCAGTACTTC,CASSPPYEQYF
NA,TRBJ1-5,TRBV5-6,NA,TGTGCCAGCAGCTTGGCCGCTAGGGTCGGTCAGCCCCAGCATTTT,CASSLAARVGQPQHF
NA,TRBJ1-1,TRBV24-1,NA,TGTGCCACCAGTGGTGATGGTATGGGTGGAAACACTGAAGCTTTCTTT,CATSGDGMGGNTEAFF
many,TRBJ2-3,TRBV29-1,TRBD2,TGCAGCGGGGGGGGAACCAACACAGATACGCAGTATTTT,CSGGGTNTDTQYF
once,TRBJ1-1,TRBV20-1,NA,TGCAGTGCTAGGATGGCGTTAGAAGCTTTCTTT,CSARMALEAFF
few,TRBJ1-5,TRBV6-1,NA,TGTGCCAGCAGTGAAGAACCCTTGGTGGCAGTCCCAGGGCAGCCCCAGCATTTT,CASSEEPLVAVPGQPQHF
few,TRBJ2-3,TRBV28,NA,TGTGCCAGCAGTTTAAACCCCTCATTCACAGATACGCAGTATTTT,CASSLNPSFTDTQYF
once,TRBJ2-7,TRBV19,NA,TGTGCCAGTAGTACGACTAGATACGAGCAGTACTTC,CASSTTRYEQYF
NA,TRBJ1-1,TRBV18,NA,TGTGCCAGCTCACCACTCACAGGGTTCACTGAAGCTTTCTTT,CASSPLTGFTEAFF
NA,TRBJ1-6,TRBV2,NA,TGTGCCAGCAGCGAGACCCGGGACTATGGGTCACCCCTCCACTTT,CASSETRDYGSPLHF
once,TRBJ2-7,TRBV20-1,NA,TGCAGTGCTAGAAGGGGCGGATCCTACGAGCAGTACTTC,CSARRGGSYEQYF